A selection of T cell receptor beta chains follows, all from one sample in a study of beta chain features in type 1 diabetes. The protocol was immunoSEQ multiplex PCR, while the TCRdb copy is restricted to in-frame clones and leaves out a portion. Here the sample spans 40,000 to 65,000 clones, around 60% being singletons. Material: stem cell memory CD4+ T cells from blood. Receptors originate from a woman in her twenties or thirties with type 1 diabetes. Each CDR3 is given with its conserved first and last residue. The D gene is left open where the match is weak. Not every row has a clone size; where given, it reads once, few, many or a size class.

J	size	V	D	DNA	CDR3
TRBJ2-3	few	TRBV7-2	.	TGTGCCAGCAGGTCGTCGCGATCTAGCACAGATACGCAGTATTTT	CASRSSRSSTDTQYF
TRBJ2-1	.	TRBV5-1	TRBD2	TGCGCCAGCAGCTTGGCCCTAACTAGCGTTGAGCAGTTCTTC	CASSLALTSVEQFF
TRBJ2-2	.	TRBV18	TRBD2	TGTGCCAGCTCACCACCCCAGCGCGGGGGCACCGGGGAGCTGTTTTTT	CASSPPQRGGTGELFF
TRBJ2-7	few	TRBV7-8	TRBD1	TGTGCCAGCAGACCGGGACAGGAATTTAACGAGCAGTACTTC	CASRPGQEFNEQYF
TRBJ1-5	once	TRBV4-1	TRBD1	TGCGCCAGCAGCCACCCCGGACAGGTCGGTCAGCCCCAGCATTTT	CASSHPGQVGQPQHF
TRBJ2-7	.	TRBV28	.	TGTGCCAGCAAAACAAGCTACGAGCAGTACTTC	CASKTSYEQYF
TRBJ2-4	many	TRBV4-1	.	TGCGCCAGCAGACAGCAGGGGGCCAAAAACATTCAGTACTTC	CASRQQGAKNIQYF
TRBJ1-4	few	TRBV6-6	TRBD1	TGTGCCAGCAGTAAGACGGACAGGGAGAGTGAAAAACTGTTTTTT	CASSKTDRESEKLFF
TRBJ2-7	.	TRBV5-1	TRBD1	TGCGCCAGCAGCTCGTTACAGGGGGTAACCTACGAGCAGTACTTC	CASSSLQGVTYEQYF
TRBJ1-5	few	TRBV6-1	.	TGTGCCAGCAGTCCTACAGGGTATAATCATCAGCCCCAGCATTTT	CASSPTGYNHQPQHF
TRBJ1-1	.	TRBV30	TRBD1	TGTGCCTGGGATGGACAGGAGAACACTGAAGCTTTCTTT	CAWDGQENTEAFF
TRBJ2-7	.	TRBV19	TRBD1	TGTGCCAGTAAAAATACAGGGGGAGGAGAGCAGTACTTC	CASKNTGGGEQYF
TRBJ2-7	.	TRBV25-1	.	TGTGCCAGCAGTGAAGCGGTGCGGATTTACGAGCAGTACTTC	CASSEAVRIYEQYF
TRBJ2-1	.	TRBV11-2	.	TGTGCCAGCAGCTTGCAAGGGGCCAACAATGAGCAGTTCTTC	CASSLQGANNEQFF
TRBJ2-7	.	TRBV5-6	TRBD2	TGTGCCAGCAACCTCCGGGGGGGAGCCTACGAGCAGTACTTC	CASNLRGGAYEQYF
TRBJ1-2	.	TRBV27	.	TGTGCCAGCTCGATAGGGAATGTGGGGGGAAACTATGGCTACACCTTC	CASSIGNVGGNYGYTF
TRBJ1-2	.	TRBV29-1	TRBD1	TGCAGCGCCTGGACAGGGACCTATGGCTACACCTTC	CSAWTGTYGYTF
TRBJ2-2	.	TRBV6-5	TRBD2	TGTGCCAGCGTAGGACTAGCGGGCACCGGGGAGCTGTTTTTT	CASVGLAGTGELFF